Here is one TCR beta chain with its context. This specimen comes from a study of blood T cell repertoires in COVID-19. About the study: Specimens from acute and convalescent COVID-19 originated in the United States, Italy and Spain. The analysed material was cDNA or gDNA that came from T cells, B-cell-depleted T cells, or PBMCs.

Source study methods: Reference gene primers were amplified, and this amplification served to estimate nucleated cell counts. Clones were sequenced by immunoSEQ multiplex PCR, and TCRdb holds only the in-frame ones, with some missing. V, J and clone size were drawn from that table, and D and trimming were deduced from the DNA. The sample contains 200,000 to 250,000 clones, nearly 90% of which appear only once. The CDR3 covers 16 residues. Per germline, CDR1 MNHNY and CDR2 SVGAGI (reference sequence). Trimming left V 2 bases short and J 2 bases short, with 16 bases between. The rearrangement uses TRBV6-6 and TRBJ2-7; D perhaps matches TRBD2 (5 bases). This TCR was sampled from a woman in her forties who had recovered from COVID-19. Source material: peripheral blood. The CDR3 DNA reads TGTGCCAGCAGTTACAACGGGAACTTCCCCACCTACGAGCAGTACTTC. Its translation is CASSYNGNFPTYEQYF.